A single sample gave rise to the 26 T cell receptor beta chains below, sequenced in a study of spatial heterogeneity in lung cancer. The time point denotes: sample taken at primary tumor resection. Whole RNA, which was extracted from tumor, nontumor lung tissue or frozen PBMC, was sequenced without any cell sorting. Via MiXCR, TCRdb re-called the 5' RACE reads, giving one row per CDR3 protein. Of 15,000 or so distinct CDR3 sequences listed, just under 8% were seen once; the top ten hold about 30%. The sequencing here drew on PBMCs, taken at surgery. The receptors shown here come from a female donor with early-stage non-small cell lung cancer.

This clonotype has ten or more counts. The V and J genes are TRBV7-2 and TRBJ2-7; 7 positions agree with TRBD2. The CDR3 is 16 residues long. Germline loops: CDR1 SGHTA, CDR2 FQGNSA. J gave up 2 bases and V 4 bases, and 11 bases lay outside the gene matches. As DNA, the CDR3 is TGTGCCAGCAGCTCAAGGGAGGGCCTTCTCCCCTACGAGCAGTACTTC. This codes for CASSSREGLLPYEQYF.

This clonotype was observed many times. The V and J genes are TRBV6-2 or TRBV6-3 and TRBJ2-7; D not resolved. Germline loops: CDR1 MNHEY, CDR2 SVGEGT. The CDR3 spans 12 residues. The V end lost 0 bases, the J end lost 8 bases, and 8 bases lay between the germline ends. This CDR3 is CASSYSVFQQYF. In nucleotides, the CDR3 is TGTGCCAGCAGTTACTCCGTCTTCCAGCAGTACTTC.

This clonotype has just a few counts. The V call is TRBV6-2 or TRBV6-3, the J call TRBJ2-1; 13 positions match TRBD2. The CDR3 has 17 amino acids. After removal of 6 bases from V and 3 bases from J, the junction contained 8 bases not matched to a gene. CDR1 and CDR2 (germline): MNHEY, SVGEGT. This CDR3 is CASSPGLAGTYYNEQFF. CDR3 in DNA: TGTGCCAGCAGCCCGGGACTAGCGGGGACATACTACAATGAGCAGTTCTTC.

Ten or more counts support this clonotype. The chain combines TRBV5-1 with TRBJ2-7, with 10 bases lining up with TRBD2. The CDR3 extends over 17 amino acids. The V gene's germline CDR1 is SGHRS and CDR2 YFSETQ. J lost 2 bases, V lost 0 bases, and 8 bases had no gene match. The CDR3 DNA reads TGCGCCAGCAGCTTGGGGTCTAGCGGGGGTACCCCCTACGAGCAGTACTTC. It specifies CASSLGSSGGTPYEQYF.

In the case of this clonotype: At one end, the junction sequence differs from germline, possibly due to a read error. The chain uses TRBV6-1 and TRBJ2-7, with D tentatively TRBD1 (5 bases). Germline CDR1 MNHNS, CDR2 SASEGT. CDR3 length: 12 amino acids. The CDR3 region is CASTSGSYERYF. CDR3 DNA: TGTGCCAGCACTTCAGGGTCGTACGAGCGGTACTTC.

Worth noting for this clonotype: A much bigger clone sits one base away, suggesting this may be a read error. This sequence joins TRBV7-2 and TRBJ2-4; D is ambiguous. The germline V gene has CDR1 SGHTA and CDR2 FQGNSA. V was shortened by 8 bases and J by 7 bases, with 21 bases between the two germline ends. The length of the CDR3 is 15 residues. CDR3 DNA sequence: TGTGCCAGCGGCCCCGGTGTTACCCGACGGAACATTCAGTACTTC. Protein sequence: CASGPGVTRRNIQYF.

This clonotype was observed many times. The chain uses TRBV5-1 and TRBJ2-5, with D possibly TRBD2 on 7 matching bases. The CDR3 is 17 amino acids. V gave up 0 bases and J gave up 2 bases, with 17 bases separating them. The germline V gene encodes CDR1 SGHRS and CDR2 YFSETQ. This CDR3 is CASSLVYGGRGQETQYF. CDR3 nucleotide sequence: TGCGCCAGCAGCTTGGTGTACGGGGGGCGCGGTCAAGAGACCCAGTACTTC.

This clonotype showed up many times. This chain uses TRBV27 with TRBJ1-3; possible D gene TRBD1, 6 bases. The germline V and J ends were trimmed by 5 bases and 3 bases, with 14 bases remaining between them. Germline V gives CDR1 MNHEY, CDR2 SMNVEV (reference sequence). This CDR3 spans 15 amino acids. This CDR3 reads CASSPVGAVGNTIYF. The DNA for the CDR3 is TGTGCCAGCAGTCCCGTGGGGGCGGTTGGAAACACCATATATTTT.

Many counts were recorded for this clonotype. The chain has TRBV5-1 and TRBJ2-7; D call uncertain. V was clipped by 1 base and J by 2 bases, with 10 bases between them. The CDR3 has 14 residues. CDR1 SGHRS and CDR2 YFSETQ come from the germline V gene. CDR3 protein: CASSLPSQTYEQYF. CDR3 sequence (DNA): TGCGCCAGCAGCTTGCCATCTCAGACCTACGAGCAGTACTTC.

The chain is built from TRBV11-2 and TRBJ2-5; D gene ambiguous. The germline V and J ends were trimmed by 3 bases and 1 base, with 6 bases remaining between them. CDR1 is SGHAT, CDR2 FQNNGV, per germline. The CDR3 consists of 13 residues. The CDR3 protein is CASSFQVQETQYF. The CDR3 DNA is TGTGCCAGCAGCTTCCAGGTCCAAGAGACCCAGTACTTC.

There are many counts of this clonotype. This sequence joins TRBV6-1 and TRBJ1-1, with D maybe TRBD1 (5 bases). The CDR3 runs 15 residues. V shed 4 bases and J shed 7 bases, with 19 bases lying between them. Germline assignment: CDR1 MNHNS and CDR2 SASEGT. The CDR3 coding sequence is TGTGCCAGCAGTGTTGATTTCGGGGCGGCGGGTGAAGCTTTCTTT. This codes for CASSVDFGAAGEAFF.

Many counts were recorded for this clonotype. It is unclear where the CDR3 begins or ends on the DNA, so no DNA is shown, and the CDR3 is as TCRdb lists it. The chain links TRBV7-6 to TRBJ2-7; TRBD2 is the table's D call and was not checked against the DNA. CDR1 and CDR2 from the germline V gene are SGHVS and FNYEAQ. The CDR3 totals 24 residues, both ends included. The CDR3 reads CASASGGTMYRCASASGGTYEQYF.

This clonotype was seen at least ten times. The rearrangement joins TRBV4-3 to TRBJ2-5; D is perhaps TRBD1 or TRBD2 (7 bases each). Looked up from germline, CDR1 is LGHNA and CDR2 is YSLEER. The V end was cut by 1 base, the J end by 5 bases, with 14 bases between. The CDR3 contains 15 residues. The CDR3 region is CASSQASGGGETQYF. CDR3 sequence (DNA): TGCGCCAGCAGCCAAGCGTCAGGGGGAGGGGAGACCCAGTACTTC.

This clonotype has a handful of counts. This chain connects TRBV6-5 to TRBJ1-4, with 10 positions matching TRBD1. Germline loops: CDR1 MNHEY, CDR2 SVGAGI. The CDR3 contains 14 residues. The V and J ends lost 8 bases and 4 bases, in that order; junction bases with no gene match: 4. In DNA, the CDR3 is TGTGCCAGCGGTTGGGACAGGGGTAATGAAAAACTGTTTTTT. It is translated as CASGWDRGNEKLFF.

This clonotype was recorded many times. The chain carries TRBV28 and TRBJ2-7; 8 nucleotides agree with TRBD2. CDR1 MDHEN and CDR2 SYDVKM come from the germline V gene. The CDR3 is 16 residues long. V lost 0 bases, J lost 5 bases, and 9 bases stayed unmatched. The CDR3 protein is CASSLWKSGSRNEQYF. CDR3 nucleotide sequence: TGTGCCAGCAGTTTATGGAAGAGCGGGAGTCGCAACGAGCAGTACTTC.

This clonotype ranks as medium-sized. This sequence joins TRBV19 and TRBJ1-5; the D gene is possibly TRBD1 (5 bases). V dropped 7 bases and J dropped 0 bases, with 7 bases sitting between them. This CDR3 has 13 amino acids. Germline V lookup: CDR1 LNHDA, CDR2 SQIVND (reference sequence). CDR3 coding DNA: TGTGCCAGTACAGGGAGTAGCAATCAGCCCCAGCATTTT. Protein product: CASTGSSNQPQHF.

This clonotype was seen a few times. The V gene is TRBV18, the J gene TRBJ2-2, with a possible D match to TRBD2 (6 bases). The CDR3 runs 13 residues. V was cut by 4 bases and J by 3 bases, with 6 bases left in between. The germline V gene encodes CDR1 KGHSH and CDR2 LQKENI. The CDR3 loop is CASSRGDTGELFF. The CDR3 DNA reads TGTGCCAGCTCACGGGGGGACACCGGGGAGCTGTTTTTT.

V is TRBV4-1 and J is TRBJ2-1; tentative D call: TRBD2 (6 bases). The CDR3 is 16 amino acids. Germline CDR1 is MGHRA and CDR2 is YSYEKL. The V and J ends lost 3 bases and 6 bases respectively, with 18 bases between them. CDR3 coding DNA: TGCGCCAGCAGCCAGGCCCTTGGAGGGACCTTCAATGAGCAGTTCTTC. Its translation: CASSQALGGTFNEQFF.

By share, this clonotype ranks as medium-sized. The rearrangement uses TRBV2 and TRBJ2-7; D perhaps matches TRBD1 (6 bases). The CDR3 is 13 amino acids. Germline values: CDR1 SNHLY, CDR2 FYNNEI. Trimming shortened V by 11 bases and J by 1 base, and 15 bases separated the two germline ends. The CDR3 is CAGGTDLSYEQYF. The CDR3, as DNA: TGTGCCGGGGGCACAGATCTTTCCTACGAGCAGTACTTC. Combining the CDR3 with reference TRBV2 and TRBJ2-7 gives the whole variable domain EPEVTQTPSHQVTQMGQEVILRCVPISNHLYFYWYRQILGQKVEFLVSFYNNEISEKSEIFDDQFSVERPDGSNFTLKIRSTKLEDSAMYFCAGGTDLSYEQYFGPGTRLTVT.

This clonotype has a count of ten or more. The rearrangement joins TRBV6-1 to TRBJ2-5; 8 nucleotides match TRBD1. Germline loops: CDR1 MNHNS, CDR2 SASEGT. The CDR3 extends over 15 amino acids. The V and J ends lost 5 bases and 8 bases, in that order; junction bases with no gene match: 13. The CDR3 coding sequence is TGTGCCAGCAGTTCCGGACAGGGACCTACGGGCACCCAGTACTTC. This codes for CASSSGQGPTGTQYF.

This clonotype was detected only a few times. Being one base from a much bigger clone, this may be a read error. V usage is TRBV7-2 and J usage is TRBJ2-7; D is perhaps TRBD1 (6 bases). The germline V gene has CDR1 SGHTA and CDR2 FQGNSA. The V end lost 2 bases, the J end lost 2 bases, and 16 bases lay between the germline ends. The CDR3 is 16 amino acids. DNA of the CDR3: TGTGCCAGCAGCTTACCCCCGGGACATGGCACCTACGAGCAGTACTTC. This sequence encodes CASSLPPGHGTYEQYF.

For this clonotype: A much larger clone lies one base from this, so it may be a read error. This chain links TRBV7-2 with TRBJ1-2; D gene ambiguous. CDR3 length: 15 amino acids. Germline CDR1 and CDR2: SGHTA and FQGNSA. CDR3 protein: CASSLMALTVYGCTF. The CDR3 DNA follows: TGTGCCAGCAGCTTAATGGCCCTTACAGTCTATGGCTGCACCTTC. Full variable domain (remainder filled in from reference TRBV7-2 and TRBJ1-2): GAGVSQSPSNKVTEKGKDVELRCDPISGHTALYWYRQSLGQGLEFLIYFQGNSAPDKSGLPSDRFSAERTGGSVSTLTIQRTQQEDSAVYLCASSLMALTVYGCTFGSGTRLTVV.

This clonotype appeared a few times. The chain links TRBV20-1 to TRBJ1-4; D gene ambiguous. V was trimmed by 2 bases and J by 4 bases, leaving 5 bases between them. In germline, CDR1 is DFQATT, CDR2 SNEGSKA (reference sequence). This CDR3 region has 12 residues. As DNA, the CDR3 is TGCAGTGCTAGACAGCGTAATGAAAAACTGTTTTTT. It specifies CSARQRNEKLFF.

The gene calls are TRBV18 and TRBJ2-3; D is unresolved. This CDR3 has 14 residues. Germline V CDR1 and CDR2: KGHSH, LQKENI. V lost 3 bases and J lost 0, with 7 bases in between. CDR3 sequence (DNA): TGTGCCAGCTCACCGGATAGTAGCACAGATACGCAGTATTTT. Its protein product is CASSPDSSTDTQYF.

The gene calls are TRBV6-2 or TRBV6-3 and TRBJ2-2; 8 bases align to TRBD1. From germline, CDR1 is MNHEY and CDR2 SVGEGT. The junction had 7 bases not matched to a gene; V was cut back by 2 bases and J by 5 bases. The length of the CDR3 is 16 residues. The CDR3 DNA reads as TGTGCCAGCAGTTACCCCAGGACAGGGCGGACCGGGGAGCTGTTTTTT. It encodes CASSYPRTGRTGELFF.

This clonotype was detected ten times or more. The chain joins TRBV24-1 to TRBJ2-3, with D tentatively TRBD1 (5 bases). Germline V gene data show CDR1 as KGHDR and CDR2 as SFDVKD. The CDR3 contains 13 residues. The germline V and J ends were trimmed by 4 bases and 4 bases, with 8 bases remaining between them. CDR3 amino acids: CATSEGASDTQYF. The DNA for the CDR3 is TGTGCCACCAGTGAAGGGGCCTCAGATACGCAGTATTTT.